This T cell receptor (beta chain) comes out of a study of shared clonotypes between healthy human individuals. Study-wide context: Ranging from 18 to 49 in age, donors were two women and a few men. Plates per donor: three CD4 naive, three CD4 memory, two CD8 naive, one CD8 memory.

CDR3 length equals 13 residues. CDR1 MNHEY and CDR2 SVGAGI come from the germline V gene. V lost 2 bases and J lost 4, with 8 bases in between. Only Caucasian adults living in Nashville, Tennessee served as donors. Turning to this clone: Other DNA sequences in this specimen translate into the identical CDR3.

Repertoires were generated with immunoSEQ multiplex PCR, while TCRdb's copy carries only in-frame clones and drops some. This table has about 2,500,000 clones, approximately 90% appearing once. Sequenced material: naive CD4+ T cells sorted from blood. The subset denotes: CD45RA+ positively selected. The V and J genes are TRBV6-5 and TRBJ1-2; D unclear. The sequence was obtained from a man between 18 and 29 years old in good health. This CDR3 reads CASSYGGIYGYTF. The CDR3 nucleotides read TGTGCCAGCAGTTACGGCGGGATCTATGGCTACACCTTC.